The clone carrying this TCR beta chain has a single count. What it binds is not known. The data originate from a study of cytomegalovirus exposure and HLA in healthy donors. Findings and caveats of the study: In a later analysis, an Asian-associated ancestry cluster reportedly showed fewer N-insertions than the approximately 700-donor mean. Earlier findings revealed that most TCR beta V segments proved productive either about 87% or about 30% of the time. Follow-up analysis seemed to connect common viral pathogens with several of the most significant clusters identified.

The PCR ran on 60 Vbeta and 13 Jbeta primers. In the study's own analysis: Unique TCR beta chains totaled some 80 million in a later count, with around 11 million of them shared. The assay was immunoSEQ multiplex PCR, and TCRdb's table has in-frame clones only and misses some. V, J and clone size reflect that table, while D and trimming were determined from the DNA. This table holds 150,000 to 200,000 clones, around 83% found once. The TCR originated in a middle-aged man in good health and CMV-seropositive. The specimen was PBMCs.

The CDR3 DNA follows: TGTGCCAGCAGCCCTTGGACAGGGGGAGAGACCCAGTACTTC. This sequence encodes CASSPWTGGETQYF. J is TRBJ2-5 and V is TRBV14, with 10 bases fitting TRBD1. The junction had 3 bases not matched to a gene; V was cut back by 4 bases and J by 4 bases. This CDR3 has 14 residues. Germline V gene lookup returns CDR1 SGHDN and CDR2 FVKESK.